This entry describes one T cell receptor beta chain. The data were produced by immunoSEQ multiplex PCR, yet TCRdb's version contains in-frame clones alone and is incomplete. Here the sample spans 150,000 or so clones, approximately 94% being singletons. The sample comes from a study of control samples from healthy donors and cancer patients. The V gene lost 7 bases and the J gene lost 2 bases, with 17 bases spanning the gap. Germline V gene data show CDR1 as MNHEY and CDR2 as SVGAGI. This CDR3 contains 15 residues. The specimen was blood. This clonotype was obtained from a man aged 40-55 years in good health. The V gene is TRBV6-5, the J gene TRBJ1-2; no firm D call. The CDR3, as DNA: TGTGCCAGCAAAAGGGCCTCCTCTCCCAACTATGGCTACACCTTC. This encodes CASKRASSPNYGYTF.